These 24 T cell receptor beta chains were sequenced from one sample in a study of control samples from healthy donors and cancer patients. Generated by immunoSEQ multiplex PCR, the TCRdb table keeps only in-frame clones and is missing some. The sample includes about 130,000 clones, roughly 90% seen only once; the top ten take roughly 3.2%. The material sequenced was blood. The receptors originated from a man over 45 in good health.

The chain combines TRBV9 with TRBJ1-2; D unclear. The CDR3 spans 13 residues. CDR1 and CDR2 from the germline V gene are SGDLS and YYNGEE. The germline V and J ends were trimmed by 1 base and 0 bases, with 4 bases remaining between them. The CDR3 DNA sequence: TGTGCCAGCAGCGTACAGCCTAACTATGGCTACACCTTC. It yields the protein CASSVQPNYGYTF.

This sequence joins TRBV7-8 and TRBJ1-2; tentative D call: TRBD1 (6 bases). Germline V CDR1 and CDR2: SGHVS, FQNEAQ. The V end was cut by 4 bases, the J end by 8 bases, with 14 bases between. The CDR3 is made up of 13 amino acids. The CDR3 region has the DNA TGTGCCAGCAGCTCCATGGACAGACGCGGCTACACCTTC. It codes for CASSSMDRRGYTF.

CDR3 amino acids: CASSPRGDNYNEQFF. In DNA form, the CDR3 reads TGTGCCAGCTCACCCCGGGGGGACAACTACAATGAGCAGTTCTTC. The chain carries TRBV18 and TRBJ2-1; maybe TRBD2 (7 bases). Trimming stripped 3 bases from V and 3 bases from J, with 12 bases between. Germline CDR1 reads KGHSH; CDR2 reads LQKENI. The CDR3 has 15 amino acids.

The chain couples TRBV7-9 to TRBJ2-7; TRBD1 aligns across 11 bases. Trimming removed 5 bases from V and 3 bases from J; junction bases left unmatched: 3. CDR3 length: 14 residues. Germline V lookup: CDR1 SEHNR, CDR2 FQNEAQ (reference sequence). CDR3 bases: TGTGCCAGCAGCACCGGGACAGGGGGCTACGAGCAGTACTTC. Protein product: CASSTGTGGYEQYF.

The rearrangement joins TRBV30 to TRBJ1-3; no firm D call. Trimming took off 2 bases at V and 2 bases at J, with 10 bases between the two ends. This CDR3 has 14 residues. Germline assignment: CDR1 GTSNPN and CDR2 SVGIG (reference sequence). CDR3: CAWSTGVAGNTIYF. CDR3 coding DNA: TGTGCCTGGAGTACGGGAGTGGCTGGAAACACCATATATTTT.

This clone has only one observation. DNA of the CDR3: TGCGCCAGCAGCACCCAGACATTATCCCAAGAGACCCAGTACTTC. This codes for CASSTQTLSQETQYF. V is TRBV5-1 and J is TRBJ2-5; no firm D call. Trimming took 4 bases from V and 1 from J, leaving 14 bases between them. CDR3 length equals 15 residues. The germline V gene encodes CDR1 SGHRS and CDR2 YFSETQ.

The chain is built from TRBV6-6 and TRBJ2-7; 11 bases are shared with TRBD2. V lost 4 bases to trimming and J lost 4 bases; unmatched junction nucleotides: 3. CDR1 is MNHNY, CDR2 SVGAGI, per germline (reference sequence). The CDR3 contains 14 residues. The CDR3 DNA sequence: TGTGCCAGCAGTTTAGCGGGGGGGCCATACGAGCAGTACTTC. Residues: CASSLAGGPYEQYF.

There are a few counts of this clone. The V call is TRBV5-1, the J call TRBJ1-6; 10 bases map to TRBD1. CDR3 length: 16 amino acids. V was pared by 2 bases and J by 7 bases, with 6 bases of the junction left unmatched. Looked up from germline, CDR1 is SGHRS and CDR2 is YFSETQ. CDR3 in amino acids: CASSFGLGQGNSPLHF. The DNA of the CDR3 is TGCGCCAGCAGCTTCGGCTTGGGACAGGGGAATTCACCCCTCCACTTT.

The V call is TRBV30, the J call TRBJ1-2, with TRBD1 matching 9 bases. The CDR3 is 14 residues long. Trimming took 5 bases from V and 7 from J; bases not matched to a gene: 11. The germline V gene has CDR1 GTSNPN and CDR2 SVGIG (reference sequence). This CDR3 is CAWGTGNPLAGYTF. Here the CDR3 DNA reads TGTGCCTGGGGGACAGGGAACCCTCTTGCTGGCTACACCTTC.

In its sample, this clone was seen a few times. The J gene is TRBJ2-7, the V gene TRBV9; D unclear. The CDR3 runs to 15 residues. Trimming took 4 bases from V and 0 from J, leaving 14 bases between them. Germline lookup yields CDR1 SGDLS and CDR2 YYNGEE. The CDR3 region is CASSPQPSGSYEQYF. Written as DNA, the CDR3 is TGTGCCAGCAGCCCCCAGCCGTCAGGCTCCTACGAGCAGTACTTC.

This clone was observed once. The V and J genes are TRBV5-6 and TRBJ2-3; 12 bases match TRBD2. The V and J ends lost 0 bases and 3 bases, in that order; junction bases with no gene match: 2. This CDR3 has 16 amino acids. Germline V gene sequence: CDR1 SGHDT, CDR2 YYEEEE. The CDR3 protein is CASSLVLAGGTDTQYF. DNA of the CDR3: TGTGCCAGCAGCTTGGTGCTAGCGGGGGGGACAGATACGCAGTATTTT.

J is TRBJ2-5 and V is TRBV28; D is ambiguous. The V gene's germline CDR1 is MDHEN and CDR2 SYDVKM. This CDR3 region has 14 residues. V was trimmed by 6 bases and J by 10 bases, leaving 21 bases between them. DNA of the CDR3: TGTGCCAGCAGGTGGGATGATGGTGAATTTGTCCAGTACTTC. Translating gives CASRWDDGEFVQYF.

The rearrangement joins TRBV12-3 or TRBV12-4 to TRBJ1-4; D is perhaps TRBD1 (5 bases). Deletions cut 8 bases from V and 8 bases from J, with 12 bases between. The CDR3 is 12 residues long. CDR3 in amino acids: CASGGTREKLFF. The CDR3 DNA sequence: TGTGCCAGCGGGGGGACCAGAGAAAAACTGTTTTTT.

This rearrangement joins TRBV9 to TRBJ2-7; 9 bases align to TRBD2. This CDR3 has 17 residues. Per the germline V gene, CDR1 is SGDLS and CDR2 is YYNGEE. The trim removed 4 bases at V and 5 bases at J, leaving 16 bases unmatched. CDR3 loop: CASSSDPVAGDPHEQYF. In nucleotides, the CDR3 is TGTGCCAGCAGCTCGGACCCTGTAGCGGGGGACCCTCACGAGCAGTACTTC.

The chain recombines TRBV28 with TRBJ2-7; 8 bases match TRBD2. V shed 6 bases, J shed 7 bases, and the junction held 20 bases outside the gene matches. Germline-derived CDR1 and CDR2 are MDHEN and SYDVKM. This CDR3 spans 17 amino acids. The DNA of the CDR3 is TGTGCCAGCAGCCCCCGAGGGGCTAGCGGGTCGACGGGAGAGCAGTACTTC. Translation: CASSPRGASGSTGEQYF.

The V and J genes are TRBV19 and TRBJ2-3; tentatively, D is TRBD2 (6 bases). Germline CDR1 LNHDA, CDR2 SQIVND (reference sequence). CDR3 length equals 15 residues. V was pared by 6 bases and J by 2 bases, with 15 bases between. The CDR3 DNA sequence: TGTGCCAGTAGGGGGGGAGTACCGAACACAGATACGCAGTATTTT. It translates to CASRGGVPNTDTQYF.

The CDR3 nucleotides are TGTGCCAGCAGTTCCTTCTCGACTAGCGGGGGCGAAACCGGGGAGCTGTTTTTT. Translated: CASSSFSTSGGETGELFF. The chain uses TRBV28 and TRBJ2-2; the match to TRBD2 covers 12 bases. CDR3 size: 18 residues. Germline loops: CDR1 MDHEN, CDR2 SYDVKM. V gave up 4 bases and J gave up 5 bases; unmatched junction bases: 11.

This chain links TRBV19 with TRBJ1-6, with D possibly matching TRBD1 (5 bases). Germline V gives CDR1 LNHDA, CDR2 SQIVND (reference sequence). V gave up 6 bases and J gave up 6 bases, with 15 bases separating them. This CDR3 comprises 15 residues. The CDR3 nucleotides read TGTGCCAGTAGCAGCACAGGAGGGAGTAATTCACCCCTCCACTTT. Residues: CASSSTGGSNSPLHF.

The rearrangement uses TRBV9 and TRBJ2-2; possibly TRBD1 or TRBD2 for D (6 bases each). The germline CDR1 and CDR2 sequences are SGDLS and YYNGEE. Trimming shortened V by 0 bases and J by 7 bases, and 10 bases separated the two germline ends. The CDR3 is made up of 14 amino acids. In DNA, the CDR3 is TGTGCCAGCAGCGTAGGGAGGGGGTGCGGGGAGCTGTTTTTT. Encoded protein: CASSVGRGCGELFF. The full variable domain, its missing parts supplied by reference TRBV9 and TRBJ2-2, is DSGVTQTPKHLITATGQRVTLRCSPRSGDLSVYWYQQSLDQGLQFLIQYYNGEERAKGNILERFSAQQFPDLHSELNLSSLELGDSALYFCASSVGRGCGELFFGEGSRLTVL.

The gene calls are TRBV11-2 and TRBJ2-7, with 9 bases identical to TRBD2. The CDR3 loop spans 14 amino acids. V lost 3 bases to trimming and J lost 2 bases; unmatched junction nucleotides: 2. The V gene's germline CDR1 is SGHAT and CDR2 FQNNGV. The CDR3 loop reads CASSFAGGPYEQYF. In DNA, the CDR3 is TGTGCCAGCAGCTTCGCGGGGGGGCCCTACGAGCAGTACTTC.

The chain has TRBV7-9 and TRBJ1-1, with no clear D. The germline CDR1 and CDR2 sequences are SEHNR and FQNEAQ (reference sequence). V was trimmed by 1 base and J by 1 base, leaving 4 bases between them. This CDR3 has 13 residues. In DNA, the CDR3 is TGTGCCAGCAGCTTAGTAGCGAACACTGAAGCTTTCTTT. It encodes CASSLVANTEAFF.

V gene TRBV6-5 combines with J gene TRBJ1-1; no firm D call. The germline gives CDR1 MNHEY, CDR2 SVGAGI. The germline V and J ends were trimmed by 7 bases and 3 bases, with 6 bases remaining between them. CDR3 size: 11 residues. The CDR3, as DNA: TGTGCCAGCAAACTCTACACTGAAGCTTTCTTT. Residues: CASKLYTEAFF.

The CDR3 sequence: CASSLGQPGNYGYTF. CDR3 nucleotide sequence: TGTGCCAGCAGTTTAGGTCAGCCGGGGAACTATGGCTACACCTTC. The genes are TRBV28 and TRBJ1-2; D gene unclear. Looked up from germline, CDR1 is MDHEN and CDR2 is SYDVKM. CDR3 length equals 15 residues. V dropped 2 bases and J dropped 2 bases, with 12 bases sitting between them.

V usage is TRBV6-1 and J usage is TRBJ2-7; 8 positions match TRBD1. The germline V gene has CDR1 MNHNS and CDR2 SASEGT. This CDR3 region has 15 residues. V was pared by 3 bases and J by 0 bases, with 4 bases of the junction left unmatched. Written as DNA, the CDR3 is TGTGCCAGCAGTGACCGGACAGGGTACTCCTACGAGCAGTACTTC. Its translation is CASSDRTGYSYEQYF.